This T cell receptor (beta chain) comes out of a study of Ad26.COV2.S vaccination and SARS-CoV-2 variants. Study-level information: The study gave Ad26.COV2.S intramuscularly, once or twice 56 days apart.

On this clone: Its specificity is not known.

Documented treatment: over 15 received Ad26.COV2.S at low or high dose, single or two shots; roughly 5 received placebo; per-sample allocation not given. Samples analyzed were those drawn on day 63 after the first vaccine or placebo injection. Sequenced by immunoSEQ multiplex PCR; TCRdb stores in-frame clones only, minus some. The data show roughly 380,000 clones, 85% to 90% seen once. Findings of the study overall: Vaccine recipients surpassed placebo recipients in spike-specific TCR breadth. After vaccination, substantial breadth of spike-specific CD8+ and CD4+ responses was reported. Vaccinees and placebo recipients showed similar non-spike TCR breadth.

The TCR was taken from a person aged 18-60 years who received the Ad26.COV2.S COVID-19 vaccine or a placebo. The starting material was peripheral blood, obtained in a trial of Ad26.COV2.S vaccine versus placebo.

CDR3 sequence reads: CASSVREVTEAFF. The DNA for the CDR3 is TGTGCCAGCAGCGTCCGGGAGGTCACTGAAGCTTTCTTT. The J gene is TRBJ1-1, the V gene TRBV9; D is unresolved. Germline CDR1 and CDR2: SGDLS and YYNGEE. This CDR3 spans 13 amino acids. The V end lost 2 bases, the J end lost 4 bases, and 9 bases lay between the germline ends.